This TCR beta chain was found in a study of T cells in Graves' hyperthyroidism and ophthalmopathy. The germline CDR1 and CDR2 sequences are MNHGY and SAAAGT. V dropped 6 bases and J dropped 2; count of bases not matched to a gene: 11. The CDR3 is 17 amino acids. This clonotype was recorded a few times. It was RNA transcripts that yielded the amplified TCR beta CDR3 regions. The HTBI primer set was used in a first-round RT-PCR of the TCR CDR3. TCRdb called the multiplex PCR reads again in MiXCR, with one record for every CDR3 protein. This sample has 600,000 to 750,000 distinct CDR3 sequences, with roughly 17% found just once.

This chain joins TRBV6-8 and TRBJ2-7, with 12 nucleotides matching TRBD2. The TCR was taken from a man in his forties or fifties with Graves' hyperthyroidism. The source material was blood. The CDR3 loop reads CASSSVLRLAGAYEQYF. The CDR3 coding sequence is TGTGCCAGCAGCTCCGTCCTCCGACTAGCGGGGGCCTACGAGCAGTACTTC.